The 20 T cell receptor beta chains given below trace back to one sample, sequenced in a study of cytomegalovirus exposure and HLA in healthy donors. Amplification used 60 Vbeta primers and 13 Jbeta primers. Libraries were prepared by immunoSEQ multiplex PCR; TCRdb keeps only in-frame clonotypes and omits some of them. Of about 150,000 clones listed, more than 75% are singletons. Sequencing used PBMCs. The source of these receptors is a human donor in good health.

The V and J genes are TRBV13 and TRBJ1-2, with 7 positions matching TRBD1. V gave up 7 bases and J gave up 4 bases; unmatched junction bases: 12. Germline-derived CDR1 and CDR2 are PRHDT and FYEKMQ (reference sequence). The CDR3 is made up of 15 amino acids. The CDR3 spells CASTQGDNRAYGYTF. The DNA of the CDR3 is TGTGCCAGCACCCAGGGGGACAACCGCGCCTATGGCTACACCTTC.

This clone was picked up a small number of times. The chain carries TRBV7-3 and TRBJ2-2, with D possibly being TRBD1 (5 bases). CDR3 length: 12 amino acids. In germline, CDR1 is SGHTA, CDR2 FQGTGA. V was trimmed by 6 bases and J by 8 bases, leaving 10 bases between them. The CDR3, as DNA: TGTGCCAGCAGTCATCAGGGAGGGGAGCTGTTTTTT. Translation gives CASSHQGGELFF.

This chain uses TRBV27 with TRBJ1-1, with 7 nucleotides matching TRBD1. V gave up 6 bases and J gave up 4 bases; unmatched junction bases: 8. Germline assignment: CDR1 MNHEY and CDR2 SMNVEV (reference sequence). This CDR3 contains 14 residues. CDR3: CASRHRGLGTEAFF. The CDR3 DNA is TGTGCCAGCAGACACAGGGGTTTGGGCACTGAAGCTTTCTTT.

The chain joins TRBV30 to TRBJ1-2; D call uncertain. This CDR3 has 11 residues. Germline V gives CDR1 GTSNPN, CDR2 SVGIG (reference sequence). V lost 4 bases, J lost 7 bases, and 10 bases lay in between. The CDR3 sequence: CAWNRVTGYTF. CDR3 bases: TGTGCCTGGAATCGGGTTACTGGCTACACCTTC.

This chain uses TRBV27 with TRBJ2-1; 10 nucleotides agree with TRBD2. J gave up 4 bases and V 9 bases, and 12 bases lay outside the gene matches. The CDR3 consists of 16 residues. CDR1 is MNHEY, CDR2 SMNVEV, per germline (reference sequence). Here the CDR3 DNA reads TGTGCCAGTAGTGCCCCTAGCGGGAGCGGGTACAATGAGCAGTTCTTC. It specifies CASSAPSGSGYNEQFF.

This clone appeared a few times. V usage is TRBV6-5 and J usage is TRBJ1-6; D gene ambiguous. The length of the CDR3 is 13 residues. V gave up 3 bases and J gave up 9 bases, with 9 bases separating them. CDR1 and CDR2 from the germline V gene are MNHEY and SVGAGI. The CDR3 DNA follows: TGTGCCAGCAGTTATTTCCAGTCTTCACCCCTCCACTTT. Amino acids: CASSYFQSSPLHF.

The chain employs TRBV5-1 and TRBJ1-2; 9 positions agree with TRBD1. The CDR3 consists of 15 residues. Germline CDR1 is SGHRS and CDR2 is YFSETQ. V was pared by 3 bases and J by 4 bases, with 7 bases of the junction left unmatched. The CDR3 bases are TGCGCCAGCAGCTGGTACAGGGGGCGGACCTATGGCTACACCTTC. Translation gives CASSWYRGRTYGYTF.

A single count supports this clone. The rearrangement links TRBV4-3 to TRBJ2-4; D not certain. V was clipped by 4 bases and J by 9 bases, with 13 bases between them. The CDR3 loop spans 13 amino acids. Germline V lookup: CDR1 LGHNA, CDR2 YSLEER. This chain's CDR3 is CASSPSSGSIQYF. CDR3 sequence (DNA): TGCGCCAGCAGCCCCTCATCCGGTAGCATTCAGTACTTC.

V gene TRBV25-1 combines with J gene TRBJ2-7; D ambiguous. Trimming cost V 6 bases and J 5 bases, with 14 bases left between them. The CDR3 contains 13 residues. Germline loops: CDR1 MGHDK, CDR2 SYGVNS. The CDR3 coding sequence is TGTGCCAGCAGCCCCTATCTTTCCCACGAGCAGTACTTC. Its protein is CASSPYLSHEQYF.

The chain carries TRBV19 and TRBJ2-4; 8 bases align to TRBD1. Germline CDR1 is LNHDA and CDR2 is SQIVND (reference sequence). The CDR3 contains 18 residues. The junction had 13 bases not matched to a gene; V was cut back by 4 bases and J by 2 bases. CDR3 DNA sequence: TGTGCCAGTAGTACCAGATCAATCGGGACAGGAACCAAAAACATTCAGTACTTC. It is translated as CASSTRSIGTGTKNIQYF. Full variable domain (missing parts from reference TRBV19 and TRBJ2-4): DGGITQSPKYLFRKEGQNVTLSCEQNLNHDAMYWYRQDPGQGLRLIYYSQIVNDFQKGDIAEGYSVSREKKESFPLTVTSAQKNPTAFYLCASSTRSIGTGTKNIQYFGAGTRLSVL.

The rearrangement uses TRBV2 and TRBJ2-7, with 8 bases aligning to TRBD1. Per germline, CDR1 SNHLY and CDR2 FYNNEI. J lost 1 base, V lost 1 base, and 0 bases had no gene match. This CDR3 comprises 14 residues. The CDR3 sequence is CASSEGTGSYEQYF. The CDR3 DNA follows: TGTGCCAGCAGTGAAGGGACAGGGTCCTACGAGCAGTACTTC.

V usage is TRBV5-4 and J usage is TRBJ2-7; maybe TRBD1 (6 bases). Germline V gene data show CDR1 as SGHNT and CDR2 as YYREEE (reference sequence). The CDR3 is 11 amino acids. Trimming removed 7 bases at V and 5 bases at J, with 10 bases between. As DNA, the CDR3 is TGTGCCAGCGCCAACAGGGACGAGCAGTACTTC. It encodes CASANRDEQYF. The full variable domain, completed using reference TRBV5-4 and TRBJ2-7, is ETGVTQSPTHLIKTRGQQVTLRCSSQSGHNTVSWYQQALGQGPQFIFQYYREEENGRGNFPPRFSGLQFPNYSSELNVNALELDDSALYLCASANRDEQYFGPGTRLTVT.

The chain combines TRBV7-2 with TRBJ2-4, with D possibly being TRBD2 (7 bases). V was clipped by 3 bases and J by 7 bases, with 19 bases between them. Germline CDR1 is SGHTA and CDR2 is FQGNSA. This CDR3 region has 16 residues. The CDR3 spells CASSLDVGGGANIQYF. Written as DNA, the CDR3 is TGTGCCAGCAGCTTGGACGTAGGAGGGGGGGCCAACATTCAGTACTTC.

This clone came up a few times. The gene calls are TRBV29-1 and TRBJ1-1; no clear D. Germline values: CDR1 SQVTM, CDR2 ANQGSEA. Trimming pared 8 bases from V and 1 base from J, leaving 11 bases between. The CDR3 loop spans 12 amino acids. The CDR3 DNA reads TGCAGCCATACCCGGGGGAACACTGAAGCTTTCTTT. As protein: CSHTRGNTEAFF.

This clone occurred a few times. Here the CDR3 DNA reads TGTGCCAGCAGCTTAGTCGCTAGCGGGTACGAGCAGTACTTC. Translated, it gives CASSLVASGYEQYF. This rearrangement joins TRBV7-9 to TRBJ2-7; TRBD2 agrees at 8 bases. The CDR3 runs to 14 residues. The germline V gene has CDR1 SEHNR and CDR2 FQNEAQ (reference sequence). The V and J ends lost 1 base and 4 bases, in that order; junction bases with no gene match: 3.

This chain uses TRBV29-1 with TRBJ2-3, with D unclear. From germline, CDR1 is SQVTM and CDR2 ANQGSEA. The CDR3 sequence is 14 residues long. The V end was cut by 6 bases, the J end by 0 bases, with 13 bases between. CDR3 sequence reads: CSVPDFLSTDTQYF. CDR3 DNA sequence: TGCAGCGTCCCAGACTTCCTTAGCACAGATACGCAGTATTTT.

CDR3 coding DNA: TGTGCCAGCAGTGAGTACTCTATAGCGGGGGAAAAGCAGTTCTTC. The encoded protein is CASSEYSIAGEKQFF. The V call is TRBV25-1, the J call TRBJ2-1, with 9 nucleotides matching TRBD2. The CDR3 sequence is 15 residues long. Germline V gives CDR1 MGHDK, CDR2 SYGVNS. Trimming cost V 3 bases and J 11 bases; bases outside gene matches: 11.

V usage is TRBV19 and J usage is TRBJ1-5, with D possibly TRBD1 on 6 matching bases. The V and J ends lost 5 bases and 7 bases respectively, with 15 bases between them. The CDR3 has 14 amino acids. Per germline, CDR1 LNHDA and CDR2 SQIVND (reference sequence). CDR3 sequence (DNA): TGTGCCAGTAGTCCCTTGGACAGCCGGCAGCCCCAGCATTTT. This sequence encodes CASSPLDSRQPQHF.

The chain has TRBV6-6 and TRBJ1-4, with D possibly being TRBD1 (5 bases). The ends were cut back, 2 bases at V and 7 bases at J, with 11 bases in the middle. Germline lookup yields CDR1 MNHNY and CDR2 SVGAGI (reference sequence). This CDR3 has 14 residues. CDR3 coding DNA: TGTGCCAGCAGTTACGGTCAGGGAAGTGAAAAACTGTTTTTT. As protein: CASSYGQGSEKLFF.

This sequence joins TRBV20-1 and TRBJ2-3, with D maybe TRBD1 (5 bases). V lost 5 bases and J 5 bases, leaving 8 bases between the germline ends. CDR3 size: 11 residues. Germline-derived CDR1 and CDR2 are DFQATT and SNEGSKA (reference sequence). The CDR3 DNA reads TGCAGTGCTCTTAGGGGAGATACGCAGTATTTT. This encodes CSALRGDTQYF.